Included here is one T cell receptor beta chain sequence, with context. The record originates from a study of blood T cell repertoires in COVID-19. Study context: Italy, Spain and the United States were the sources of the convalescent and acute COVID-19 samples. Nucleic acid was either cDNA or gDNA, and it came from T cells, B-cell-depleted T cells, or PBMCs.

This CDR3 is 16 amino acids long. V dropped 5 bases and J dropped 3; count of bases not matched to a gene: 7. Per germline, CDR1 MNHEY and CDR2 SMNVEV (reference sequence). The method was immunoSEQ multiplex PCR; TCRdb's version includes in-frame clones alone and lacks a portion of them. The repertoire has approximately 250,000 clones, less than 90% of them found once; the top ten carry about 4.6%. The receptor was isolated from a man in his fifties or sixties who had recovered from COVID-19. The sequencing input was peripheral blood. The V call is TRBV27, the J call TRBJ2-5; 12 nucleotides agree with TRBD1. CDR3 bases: TGTGCCAGCAGTGCGCGGGACAGGGGGCCGAAAGAGACCCAGTACTTC. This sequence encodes CASSARDRGPKETQYF.